This T cell receptor beta chain was recovered during a study of blood T cell repertoires in COVID-19. The wider study: Samples representing acute and convalescent COVID-19 were sourced from the United States, Italy and Spain. PBMCs, B-cell-depleted T cells, or T cells provided the cDNA or gDNA that made up the material.

This table comes from immunoSEQ multiplex PCR, and its TCRdb copy is limited to in-frame clones, with some not included. The sample holds approximately 49,000 clones, 81% seen once. The length of the CDR3 is 18 residues. CDR1 LNHDA and CDR2 SQIVND come from the germline V gene (reference sequence). The trim removed 3 bases at V and 3 bases at J, leaving 10 bases unmatched. This TCR came from a woman older than 75 with COVID-19, enrolled during active disease. The V gene is TRBV19, the J gene TRBJ2-1; 11 positions agree with TRBD2. The sample consisted of peripheral blood. CDR3 sequence reads: CASSMALAGDGDYNEQFF. The CDR3 nucleotides read TGTGCCAGTAGTATGGCACTAGCGGGAGACGGTGACTACAATGAGCAGTTCTTC.